The subject of this entry is one T cell receptor (beta chain). Its antigen is unknown. Looked up from germline, CDR1 is MDHEN and CDR2 is SYDVKM. V was clipped by 8 bases and J by 2 bases, with 18 bases between them. The CDR3 is 16 residues long. Sequencing of the DNA from cultured CD4+ T cells was carried out with the Oncomine TCR Beta short-read assay. TCRdb re-derived calls from the PCR reads in MiXCR, one entry per CDR3 protein. The sample lists about 2,100 distinct CDR3 sequences; 25% to 30% were seen once. Treatment specified: approximately nine-day PBMC culture with coronavirus spike peptide pools or control peptides (ViraFEST assay). Positive PCR tests dated from March to December 2020, predating US Alpha, Beta and Delta variants. Fresh IL-2 medium replaced half the culture medium on days 3 and 7. The data belong to a study of vaccination and CD4 T cells after COVID-19. Background on the study: Participants were given two doses of BNT162b2 or mRNA-1273 vaccine. Study observations and caveats: The study found that a median 86.3% of reactive clones in convalescent patients appeared only post-vaccination.

The sample was CD4+ T cells from blood, cultured in vitro, taken after SARS-CoV-2 vaccination. J is TRBJ2-2 and V is TRBV28, with D perhaps assigned TRBD1 or TRBD2 (5 bases each). This TCR was sampled from a human donor who had recovered from COVID-19. CDR3 amino acids: CASLTPDGTNTGELFF. CDR3 DNA sequence: TGTGCCAGCCTAACGCCGGACGGGACCAACACCGGGGAGCTGTTTTTT.